A single sample is the source of the 5 T cell receptor beta chains below, sequenced in a study of cytomegalovirus exposure and HLA in healthy donors. 13 Jbeta primers and 60 Vbeta primers were used for the PCR. Clones were sequenced by immunoSEQ multiplex PCR, and TCRdb holds only the in-frame ones, with some missing. Counted here are about 200,000 clones, about 80% occurring once; the ten biggest clones make up roughly 2%. Sequenced input: PBMCs. These receptor sequences come from a man aged 18-30 years in good health and CMV-seronegative.

The chain combines TRBV7-2 with TRBJ2-3, with TRBD1 identical over 7 bases. V was clipped by 4 bases and J by 12 bases; unmatched bases: 7. CDR1 and CDR2 (germline): SGHTA, FQGNSA. The CDR3 runs 12 residues. CDR3 nucleotides: TGTGCCAGCAGCTCGGGACAGCCCAACCAGTATTTT. Translated: CASSSGQPNQYF.

Note on this clone: At the DNA level, this CDR3 is encoded by other sequences in the same sample as well. This chain joins TRBV6-6 and TRBJ1-4; TRBD1 agrees at 10 bases. Germline CDR1 MNHNY, CDR2 SVGAGI (reference sequence). This CDR3 has 15 amino acids. V lost 7 bases to trimming and J lost 2 bases; unmatched junction nucleotides: 4. The CDR3 DNA is TGTGCCAGCATTGGACAGGGGGGGACTAATGAAAAACTGTTTTTT. It is translated as CASIGQGGTNEKLFF.

This chain connects TRBV6-5 to TRBJ2-7; D is possibly TRBD2 (7 bases). The CDR3 is made up of 14 amino acids. V was cut by 6 bases and J by 5 bases, with 17 bases left in between. The germline V gene encodes CDR1 MNHEY and CDR2 SVGAGI. The CDR3 spells CASSLRGAGDEQYF. The CDR3 DNA reads TGTGCCAGCAGCCTCCGGGGGGCCGGCGACGAGCAGTACTTC.

The chain is built from TRBV11-1 and TRBJ2-3, with 9 nucleotides matching TRBD1. The J segment lost 14 bases and the V segment lost 5 bases, leaving 8 bases of the junction unmatched. The germline CDR1 and CDR2 sequences are SGHAT and FQDESV (reference sequence). The CDR3 is 12 amino acids. DNA of the CDR3: TGTGCCAGCAGCCCTGAGGGACAGGGAGGGTATTTT. Its protein is CASSPEGQGGYF.

This clone came up a few times. This chain joins TRBV5-1 and TRBJ2-1; 9 bases fit TRBD2. The CDR3 is 16 residues long. The V segment lost 1 base and the J segment 6 bases; nucleotides outside the gene matches: 8. Germline CDR1 reads SGHRS; CDR2 reads YFSETQ. The CDR3 is CASSLWSSGTLNEQFF. The CDR3 bases are TGCGCCAGCAGCTTGTGGTCTAGCGGGACACTCAATGAGCAGTTCTTC. The full variable domain, completed using reference TRBV5-1 and TRBJ2-1, is KAGVTQTPRYLIKTRGQQVTLSCSPISGHRSVSWYQQTPGQGLQFLFEYFSETQRNKGNFPGRFSGRQFSNSRSEMNVSTLELGDSALYLCASSLWSSGTLNEQFFGPGTRLTVL.